This TCR beta chain was observed in a study of blood T cell repertoires in COVID-19. Study overall: Both acute and convalescent COVID-19 samples were obtained from the United States, Italy and Spain. T cells, B-cell-depleted T cells, or PBMCs supplied cDNA or gDNA.

With 1 base removed from V and 0 bases from J, the gap between germline ends came to 13 bases. This CDR3 has 17 residues. CDR1 and CDR2 (germline): MGHRA, YSYEKL. Authors' methods: Estimates of nucleated cell counts were drawn from the amplification of reference gene primers. Sequenced by immunoSEQ multiplex PCR; TCRdb stores in-frame clones only, minus some. Clonal size and the V and J genes are those of that table, whereas D and trimming came from the DNA. The sample lists some 40,000 clones; more than 70% were seen once. The sequence was collected from a man in his 70s with active COVID-19. Sequenced sample: peripheral blood. The V call is TRBV4-1, the J call TRBJ2-1; tentatively, D is TRBD1 (5 bases). The DNA for the CDR3 is TGCGCCAGCAGCCAAGGGCCGACAGAGAGCTCCTACAATGAGCAGTTCTTC. As protein: CASSQGPTESSYNEQFF.